This TCR beta chain is from a study of hypomethylating agent response in myelodysplastic syndrome. Regarding the study as a whole: After treatment, novel clonotypes emerged more in responders, contracted ones more in non-responders.

V was trimmed by 4 bases and J by 2 bases, leaving 13 bases between them. Per the germline V gene, CDR1 is SGHRS and CDR2 is YFSETQ. This CDR3 has 15 residues. Only in-frame clones appear in the TCRdb table, and some are missing; sequencing was by immunoSEQ multiplex PCR. The table records approximately 1,800 clones, around nine tenths of them present only once. As to this clone: Its antigen is undetermined.

This chain links TRBV5-1 with TRBJ1-3; possible D gene TRBD1, 5 bases. This TCR was recovered from a human donor with myelodysplastic syndrome. Here the sequenced sample was bone marrow, taken before or after starting hypomethylating agent treatment for myelodysplastic syndrome (not recorded which). The CDR3 sequence is CASSAAGQTGNTIYF. DNA of the CDR3: TGCGCCAGCAGCGCCGCGGGGCAGACTGGAAACACCATATATTTT. Filled out from reference TRBV5-1 and TRBJ1-3, the complete variable domain reads KAGVTQTPRYLIKTRGQQVTLSCSPISGHRSVSWYQQTPGQGLQFLFEYFSETQRNKGNFPGRFSGRQFSNSRSEMNVSTLELGDSALYLCASSAAGQTGNTIYFGEGSWLTVV.